Presented here are 5 T cell receptor beta chains from one specimen sequenced in a study of OX40 agonist ivuxolimab in advanced cancers. Library prep was done by the immunoSEQ multiplex PCR assay. The table was pulled from immuneACCESS by TCRdb, which kept in-frame rearrangements only. Such tables lose some clones; where checked, under half of the loss comes from unresolved V genes, and the rest has no known cause. The sample contains 60,000 or so clones, 80% to 90% of them found a single time. The ten largest clones take up 4.5% to 5.5% of the sample. Sequences were derived from CD4+ or CD8+ T cells sorted from blood, sampled in a trial of the OX40 agonist ivuxolimab. These receptors were collected from an adult with an advanced solid tumor such as melanoma, head and neck, liver or kidney cancer.

The chain links TRBV18 to TRBJ2-3, with 9 bases lining up with TRBD2. Germline loops: CDR1 KGHSH, CDR2 LQKENI. The length of the CDR3 is 16 residues. V lost 0 bases and J lost 3; bases outside the gene matches: 4. DNA of the CDR3: TGTGCCAGCTCACCACCCGCGGGAGGGCCGACAGATACGCAGTATTTT. Amino acid sequence: CASSPPAGGPTDTQYF.

The chain links TRBV6-1 to TRBJ1-5; tentative D call: TRBD1 (5 bases). Germline CDR1 reads MNHNS; CDR2 reads SASEGT. This CDR3 is 14 amino acids long. V was trimmed by 3 bases and J by 6 bases, leaving 12 bases between them. The CDR3 reads CASSEYGGGQPQHF. CDR3 DNA sequence: TGTGCCAGCAGTGAGTACGGGGGGGGTCAGCCCCAGCATTTT.

This chain uses TRBV18 with TRBJ1-4; 9 nucleotides align to TRBD1. This CDR3 spans 14 amino acids. Trimming at V came to 3 bases and at J to 7 bases, leaving 3 bases not matched to a gene. Germline CDR1 and CDR2: KGHSH and LQKENI. CDR3 bases: TGTGCCAGCTCACCCGGGACAGGGACTGAAAAACTGTTTTTT. Its translation: CASSPGTGTEKLFF.

The chain couples TRBV28 to TRBJ2-1; 8 bases are a match to TRBD2. Germline V gene data show CDR1 as MDHEN and CDR2 as SYDVKM. Germline trimming cut 4 bases from V and 4 bases from J; bases unmatched to any gene: 12. This CDR3 region has 17 residues. The CDR3 spells CASSSPLGGRQYNEQFF. In DNA, the CDR3 is TGTGCCAGCAGTTCCCCCCTAGGCGGGAGGCAATACAATGAGCAGTTCTTC.

The chain recombines TRBV11-3 with TRBJ2-1, with D maybe TRBD1 (6 bases). V lost 2 bases and J lost 10, with 12 bases in between. The CDR3 has 13 residues. Germline V gene lookup returns CDR1 SGHNT and CDR2 YENEEA. This chain's CDR3 is CASSLLVTGEQFF. The DNA for the CDR3 is TGTGCCAGCAGCTTATTGGTAACAGGGGAGCAGTTCTTC.